This TCR beta chain originates from a study of CD8 T cells in ankylosing spondylitis. General observations from the study: Peripheral blood samples showed relatively rare disease-linked clones, and these clones were CD8+. Within ankylosing spondylitis blood, a TCR beta motif made up of roughly eight highly homologous variants appeared to be characteristic. Clones tied to disease were said to be significantly enriched in matched ankylosing spondylitis synovial fluid. Previous work reported some of these motif variants in the synovial fluid and blood of reactive arthritis.

Molecular-barcoded quantitative 5'-RACE produced these TCR beta libraries. TCRdb used MiXCR to reprocess the 5' RACE reads, holding one entry per CDR3 protein. Of about 540,000 distinct CDR3 sequences listed, roughly 13% are singletons. Germline V CDR1 and CDR2: KGHDR, SFDVKD. The CDR3 loop spans 13 amino acids. The V end lost 3 bases, the J end lost 8 bases, and 10 bases lay between the germline ends. This clonotype was seen repeatedly, ten times or more. What it binds is not known. The V gene is TRBV24-1, the J gene TRBJ2-1; no firm D call. Sequencing input: blood, either unsorted or a sorted T cell fraction (not recorded which). This receptor was taken from a male donor with ankylosing spondylitis. CDR3 DNA: TGTGCCACCAGTGATCCCCAAGCATATGAGCAGTTCTTC. This sequence encodes CATSDPQAYEQFF.